The present T cell receptor beta chain was sequenced within a study of T cell responses to AZD1222 COVID-19 vaccine. Broader study findings: AZD1222 recipients seropositive at baseline numbered only six. The donor group comprised mostly white British people and more females; the analysis possibly underestimated clonal diversity. Of spike-specific TCRs, nearly half reportedly target regions left unmutated in variants.

This table comes from immunoSEQ multiplex PCR, and its TCRdb copy is limited to in-frame clones, with some not included. The table records about 73,000 clones, 90% of them present only once. Second-dose timings of about 4 or about 12 weeks were pooled. Only one count was recorded for this clone. Antigen unknown. This specimen was peripheral blood, taken 28 days after the second AZD1222 dose. The TCR was taken from an adult who received the AZD1222 COVID-19 vaccine.

This CDR3 is CASSIRGRNTEAFF. The DNA of the CDR3 is TGTGCCAGTAGTATCAGGGGACGGAACACTGAAGCTTTCTTT. This chain links TRBV19 with TRBJ1-1, with D possibly TRBD1 on 6 matching bases. CDR1 and CDR2 (germline): LNHDA, SQIVND (reference sequence). The CDR3 is made up of 14 amino acids. With 3 bases removed from V and 1 base from J, the gap between germline ends came to 9 bases.